This is a list of T cell receptor beta chains from one sample in a study of vaccination effects on CD4 cells after COVID-19. Which antigens these TCRs recognize remains unknown. The assay was immunoSEQ multiplex PCR, and TCRdb's table has in-frame clones only and misses some. The sample lists 25,000 or so clones, roughly 76% occurring once. This specimen consisted of CD4+ T cells from PBMCs cultured with SARS-CoV-2 spike peptides, obtained before COVID-19 vaccination. The receptors stem from a human donor who received a COVID-19 vaccine. CDR3s leave out the opening cysteine and the closing phenylalanine or tryptophan. Each record gives: clone size, V gene, J gene, CDR3 protein. Clone size appears in some rows only: once, few, many, or a class for an expanded clone.

NA	TRBV3-1/TRBV3-2	TRBJ2-7	ASSQTGGYYEQY
NA	TRBV5-1	TRBJ1-1	ASSFRLGLEAF
once	TRBV2	TRBJ1-5	ASSKQGLGQPQH
few	TRBV5-8	TRBJ2-1	ASSLAEIQF
once	TRBV18	TRBJ2-7	ASSPSRAGRGYEQY
NA	TRBV12-3/TRBV12-4	TRBJ1-4	ASRDWGEKLF
NA	TRBV9	TRBJ1-6	ASTRNQGANNSPLH
NA	TRBV12-3/TRBV12-4	TRBJ1-2	ASSLQWGGYT
NA	TRBV7-6	TRBJ2-2	ASSSRRRGGTNTGELF
NA	TRBV19	TRBJ2-7	ASSMASAGYDYEQY
NA	TRBV28	TRBJ2-7	ASSLLQGPNEQY
NA	TRBV7-9	TRBJ2-1	ASSPQKGGIFNEQF
NA	TRBV18	TRBJ1-1	ASSPPRPGAEAF
NA	TRBV5-4	TRBJ1-6	ASSPTTGDNSPLH
few	TRBV5-1	TRBJ1-2	ASSFSADRNGYT
NA	TRBV19	TRBJ1-3	ASSLSTGTADSGNTIY
NA	TRBV10-1	TRBJ2-6	ASSESGTGANVLT
NA	TRBV10-3	TRBJ2-1	AITESGSHYNEQF
NA	TRBV6-6	TRBJ2-7	ASIKTGGAPYEQY
NA	TRBV6-5	TRBJ2-1	ASSFSLNEQF
NA	TRBV6-4	TRBJ2-2	ASSATSGNTGELF
NA	TRBV6-1	TRBJ2-7	ASSDGGREQY
few	TRBV7-8	TRBJ1-5	ASSLIDRGNNQPQH
NA	TRBV4-1	TRBJ2-3	ASSQDKRGHPRVADTQY
NA	TRBV3-1/TRBV3-2	TRBJ1-6	ASSQITGFNSPLH
NA	TRBV12-3/TRBV12-4	TRBJ2-1	ASSPLDNEQF
NA	TRBV7-9	TRBJ1-4	ASSLWGEEKLF
NA	TRBV2	TRBJ1-1	ATGREEETEAF